The clone carrying this T cell receptor beta chain was seen repeatedly, ten times or more. Antigen unknown. The CDR3 totals 16 residues. Germline V CDR1 and CDR2: LNHNV, YYDKDF (reference sequence). V shed 3 bases and J 2 bases; nucleotides not matched to a gene: 6. The entry originates in a study of glioma-infiltrating T cells. Study findings and constraints: CDR3 overlap between tissue and blood was very small. Non-neoplastic patients had below-expected tissue-blood divergence, while all gliomas exceeded expectation.

TCR alpha and beta CDR3 regions were amplified from RNA using iRepertoire nested multiplex PCR. For one-step reverse transcription and amplification, roughly 95-450 ng of tissue mRNA or PBMC total RNA was used. TCRdb redid the calling of the multiplex PCR reads with MiXCR, one entry per CDR3 protein. Of about 180,000 distinct CDR3 sequences in the sample, about 47% were seen once. Material for sequencing was glioma tissue, nonneoplastic brain tissue, or PBMCs (not recorded which). The chain is built from TRBV15 and TRBJ2-1; 8 nucleotides align to TRBD2. The receptor was derived from a human donor with low-grade glioma or glioblastoma, undergoing nonglioma brain surgery, or in good health (not recorded which). Here the CDR3 reads CATSSSLSGTYNEQFF. The CDR3 nucleotides are TGTGCCACCAGCAGCAGCCTTAGCGGGACCTACAATGAGCAGTTCTTC.